The sample holds one count of the clone carrying this TCR beta chain. These data come from a study of shared clonotypes between healthy human individuals. Study details: CD4 naive cells filled three plates per donor, CD4 memory three, CD8 naive two and CD8 memory one.

The naive CD8 subset, CD45RO-negative cells positively selected for CCR7, excluded terminally differentiated effector memory CD45RA+ cells. TCRdb keeps only in-frame clones here, not all; method: immunoSEQ multiplex PCR. This sample has approximately 840,000 clones, with 90% to 97% found just once. The CDR3 runs to 15 residues. Germline V gives CDR1 LNHDA, CDR2 SQIVND (reference sequence). Trimming removed 6 bases from V and 2 bases from J, with 13 bases in between. Sequenced input: naive CD8+ T cells sorted from blood. The clonotype was recovered from a man in his thirties or forties in good health. The V call is TRBV19, the J call TRBJ2-2; either TRBD1 or TRBD2 may supply D (5 bases each). CDR3 bases: TGTGCCAGTAGCGGAGGTGGGGGAAACACCGGGGAGCTGTTTTTT. Translation: CASSGGGGNTGELFF.